This TCR beta chain was recorded in a study of blood T cell repertoires in COVID-19. Study-level background: The study drew acute and convalescent COVID-19 samples from the United States, Italy and Spain.

In its sample, this clone was seen a few times. Germline CDR1 is SGHNT and CDR2 is YYREEE (reference sequence). CDR3 length: 15 residues. Trimming removed 4 bases from V and 6 bases from J; junction bases left unmatched: 13. The assay was immunoSEQ multiplex PCR, and TCRdb's table has in-frame clones only and misses some. The sample lists 53,000 or so clones, about 86% occurring once. The V and J genes are TRBV5-4 and TRBJ2-7; 7 nucleotides align to TRBD1. This receptor was taken from a man in his 70s with active COVID-19. Material: peripheral blood. The CDR3 loop is CASSPVQGWTGEQYF. DNA of the CDR3: TGTGCCAGCAGCCCAGTCCAGGGGTGGACAGGCGAGCAGTACTTC.